This TCR beta chain originates from a study of response to subunit inactivated influenza vaccine. Regarding the study as a whole: The authors suggested that every seasonal influenza vaccination recruits few new T cells.

Via MiXCR, TCRdb re-called the RT-PCR reads, giving one row per CDR3 protein. Of 280,000 or so distinct CDR3 sequences in the sample, around a fifth were seen once. Germline CDR1 is MNHEY and CDR2 is SMNVEV (reference sequence). The CDR3 sequence is 15 residues long. V shed 6 bases, J shed 7 bases, and the junction held 10 bases outside the gene matches. For this clonotype: Antigen unknown.

The chain carries TRBV27 and TRBJ2-4; 9 bases fit TRBD1. This receptor was taken from a man between 45 and 75 years old who received an inactivated influenza vaccine. The source material was PBMCs from blood, sampled less than 22 months after vaccination. This CDR3 is CASSKAGTGRNIQYF. Here the CDR3 DNA reads TGTGCCAGCAGCAAGGCCGGGACAGGGAGGAACATTCAGTACTTC.